The next 29 T cell receptor beta chains were all read from a single sample in a study of Graves' ophthalmopathy and Graves' hyperthyroidism. Amplified material comprised TCR beta CDR3 regions derived from RNA transcripts. Second-round multiplex PCR followed a first-round RT-PCR using HTBI primers. TCRdb called the multiplex PCR reads again in MiXCR, with one record for every CDR3 protein. The sample lists 600,000 to 650,000 distinct CDR3 sequences, about 20% occurring once. What was sequenced was peripheral blood. Receptor source: a woman aged 18-35 years with stable Graves' hyperthyroidism. Some clones in this sample may be carry-over from other donors' samples.

Many counts were recorded for this clonotype. The genes are TRBV20-1 and TRBJ2-7, with D possibly being TRBD2 (5 bases). Germline CDR1 reads DFQATT; CDR2 reads SNEGSKA (reference sequence). The CDR3 loop spans 13 amino acids. With 1 base removed from V and 2 bases from J, the gap between germline ends came to 9 bases. CDR3 loop: CSARVAGTYEQYF. The CDR3, as DNA: TGCAGTGCTAGAGTTGCCGGGACCTACGAGCAGTACTTC.

This clonotype has at least ten counts. The rearrangement joins TRBV6-2 or TRBV6-3 to TRBJ2-7; D is perhaps TRBD1 (6 bases). The CDR3 has 15 amino acids. Trimming removed 0 bases from V and 9 bases from J, with 18 bases in between. The V gene's germline CDR1 is MNHEY and CDR2 SVGEGT. The CDR3 DNA sequence: TGTGCCAGCAGTTACTCGACATTGGGGGCAGAGGGGCAGTACTTC. Translation: CASSYSTLGAEGQYF.

This clonotype was detected ten times or more. The chain uses TRBV6-2 or TRBV6-3 and TRBJ2-7, with no clear D. With 3 bases removed from V and 0 bases from J, the gap between germline ends came to 12 bases. The CDR3 spans 15 residues. Germline V gene data show CDR1 as MNHEY and CDR2 as SVGEGT. CDR3 sequence reads: CASSYSGKGSYEQYF. The CDR3 nucleotides are TGTGCCAGCAGTTATTCTGGCAAAGGCTCCTACGAGCAGTACTTC.

The chain joins TRBV5-1 to TRBJ2-7; D is unresolved. This CDR3 has 17 amino acids. Trimming removed 0 bases from V and 0 bases from J, with 16 bases in between. Per the germline V gene, CDR1 is SGHRS and CDR2 is YFSETQ. CDR3 coding DNA: TGCGCCAGCAGCTTGGCCCCGGACGCAAGGAGCTCCTACGAGCAGTACTTC. This sequence encodes CASSLAPDARSSYEQYF.

The table lists this clonotype with many counts. The CDR3 protein is CASSAGLPGWTGQETQYF. In DNA, the CDR3 is TGTGCCAGCAGCGCTGGGCTCCCGGGTTGGACAGGCCAAGAGACCCAGTACTTC. The V gene is TRBV9, the J gene TRBJ2-5; 7 nucleotides agree with TRBD1. CDR3 length: 18 amino acids. CDR1 and CDR2 from the germline V gene are SGDLS and YYNGEE. J gave up 1 base and V 3 bases, and 15 bases lay outside the gene matches.

The rearrangement links TRBV7-2 to TRBJ1-1, with D unresolved. Deletions cut 3 bases from V and 0 bases from J, with 11 bases between. The CDR3 covers 15 residues. From germline, CDR1 is SGHTA and CDR2 FQGNSA. CDR3 residues: CASSFDSRLNTEAFF. The CDR3 nucleotides read TGTGCCAGCAGCTTTGACTCGCGTTTGAACACTGAAGCTTTCTTT.

This clonotype was counted many times. The chain uses TRBV11-3 and TRBJ2-2; possibly TRBD2 for D (6 bases). The V and J ends lost 1 base and 5 bases respectively, with 14 bases between them. The V gene's germline CDR1 is SGHNT and CDR2 YENEEA. CDR3 size: 16 residues. The CDR3 here is CASSLVEGLGTGELFF. The DNA of the CDR3 is TGTGCCAGCAGCTTAGTGGAGGGCCTAGGGACCGGGGAGCTGTTTTTT.

This chain links TRBV4-3 with TRBJ1-2, with D perhaps matching TRBD1 (5 bases). This CDR3 region has 14 residues. The germline V gene encodes CDR1 LGHNA and CDR2 YSLEER. Trimming cost V 0 bases and J 6 bases, with 11 bases left between them. The CDR3: CASSQDRQGNGYTF. For the CDR3, the DNA is TGCGCCAGCAGCCAAGATCGGCAGGGAAATGGCTACACCTTC.

On this clonotype itself: Since no conserved phenylalanine or tryptophan closes the CDR3, a read error is the likely cause. This chain connects TRBV9 to TRBJ1-2, with D perhaps TRBD1 (6 bases). The V end lost 0 bases, the J end lost 6 bases, and 15 bases lay between the germline ends. The CDR3 spans 15 residues. Germline CDR1 is SGDLS and CDR2 is YYNGEE. The CDR3 loop is CASSVVTGNRDGYTV. The CDR3 DNA reads TGTGCCAGCAGCGTAGTAACAGGGAATCGAGATGGCTACACCGTC.

The chain has TRBV28 and TRBJ1-5; no reliable D call. V shed 5 bases and J shed 5 bases, with 10 bases lying between them. The CDR3 runs 13 residues. CDR1 and CDR2 (germline): MDHEN, SYDVKM. The CDR3 DNA is TGTGCCAGCAGTCACGGGAGGGATCAGCCCCAGCATTTT. It specifies CASSHGRDQPQHF.

This clonotype has a count of ten or more. V and J are TRBV30 and TRBJ1-1; D possibly corresponds to TRBD1 (6 bases). V lost 0 bases and J 4 bases, leaving 15 bases between the germline ends. Germline CDR1 and CDR2: GTSNPN and SVGIG (reference sequence). This CDR3 comprises 15 residues. DNA for the CDR3: TGTGCCTGGAGTGTAACAGGGCGACGGGGCACTGAAGCTTTCTTT. This gives the protein CAWSVTGRRGTEAFF.

This clonotype was picked up many times. The V call is TRBV10-3, the J call TRBJ2-2; TRBD1 agrees at 8 bases. CDR3 size: 14 residues. After removal of 6 bases from V and 1 base from J, the junction contained 1 base not matched to a gene. Germline loops: CDR1 ENHRY, CDR2 SYGVKD. The CDR3 coding sequence is TGTGCCATCAGCGGGACAGGGAACACCGGGGAGCTGTTTTTT. It translates to CAISGTGNTGELFF.

This rearrangement joins TRBV5-4 to TRBJ1-2; D possibly corresponds to TRBD1 (6 bases). V was shortened by 3 bases and J by 4 bases, with 22 bases between the two germline ends. This CDR3 comprises 17 residues. Looked up from germline, CDR1 is SGHNT and CDR2 is YYREEE (reference sequence). The CDR3 bases are TGTGCCAGCAGCTATTTTGCTGGGGGCTTCGTAACCTATGGCTACACCTTC. This codes for CASSYFAGGFVTYGYTF. The whole variable domain, remainder taken from reference TRBV5-4 and TRBJ1-2, is ETGVTQSPTHLIKTRGQQVTLRCSSQSGHNTVSWYQQALGQGPQFIFQYYREEENGRGNFPPRFSGLQFPNYSSELNVNALELDDSALYLCASSYFAGGFVTYGYTFGSGTRLTVV.

This clonotype was found many times. The CDR3 spells CSVEVGRYPYEQYF. The CDR3 coding sequence is TGCAGCGTTGAAGTCGGCAGGTACCCCTACGAGCAGTACTTC. The chain couples TRBV29-1 to TRBJ2-7; D not certain. Trimming removed 1 base from V and 2 bases from J, with 12 bases in between. CDR3 length: 14 residues. Germline CDR1 SQVTM, CDR2 ANQGSEA.

This clonotype has at least ten counts. The genes are TRBV12-3 or TRBV12-4 and TRBJ1-2, with TRBD1 matching 8 bases. The CDR3 spans 14 residues. Trimming removed 4 bases from V and 4 bases from J; junction bases left unmatched: 5. The CDR3 DNA reads as TGTGCCAGCAGTTCCTGGACAGGGTTCTATGGCTACACCTTC. Its protein product is CASSSWTGFYGYTF.

V and J are TRBV3-1 and TRBJ1-1, with D maybe TRBD1 (5 bases). The CDR3 consists of 17 residues. Trimming cost V 4 bases and J 4 bases, with 22 bases left between them. The germline V gene encodes CDR1 LGHDT and CDR2 YNNKEL (reference sequence). The CDR3 sequence: CASSPPGSGLYGTEAFF. In DNA, the CDR3 is TGTGCCAGCAGCCCCCCCGGGTCAGGGCTGTATGGCACTGAAGCTTTCTTT.

The table lists this clonotype with many counts. V usage is TRBV15 and J usage is TRBJ2-4; TRBD1 matches at 9 bases. The V and J ends lost 3 bases and 4 bases, in that order; junction bases with no gene match: 13. This CDR3 spans 18 amino acids. Germline CDR1 is LNHNV and CDR2 is YYDKDF (reference sequence). CDR3 residues: CATSRGAGQGRSKNIQYF. CDR3 nucleotides: TGTGCCACCAGCAGGGGGGCGGGACAGGGTCGTTCAAAAAACATTCAGTACTTC.

The V call is TRBV19, the J call TRBJ2-3; D unresolved. The CDR3 is made up of 16 amino acids. With 3 bases removed from V and 1 base from J, the gap between germline ends came to 14 bases. Per the germline V gene, CDR1 is LNHDA and CDR2 is SQIVND (reference sequence). DNA of the CDR3: TGTGCCAGTAGTATTGCAGCTACCTATCGCACAGATACGCAGTATTTT. It codes for CASSIAATYRTDTQYF. The full variable domain, rest sourced from reference TRBV19 and TRBJ2-3, is DGGITQSPKYLFRKEGQNVTLSCEQNLNHDAMYWYRQDPGQGLRLIYYSQIVNDFQKGDIAEGYSVSREKKESFPLTVTSAQKNPTAFYLCASSIAATYRTDTQYFGPGTRLTVL.

The chain carries TRBV10-1 and TRBJ1-1; the D is unclear. Germline assignment: CDR1 WNHNN and CDR2 SYGVQD (reference sequence). This CDR3 is built from 13 residues. V dropped 8 bases and J dropped 6 bases, with 16 bases sitting between them. CDR3 region: CASGTLGRAEAFF. In nucleotides, the CDR3 is TGCGCCAGCGGTACCCTAGGGCGAGCTGAAGCTTTCTTT.

This clonotype was seen a handful of times. CDR3 loop: CSTSTGRTGELFF. The CDR3 DNA sequence: TGCAGCACTTCGACAGGGCGGACCGGGGAGCTGTTTTTT. The V gene is TRBV29-1, the J gene TRBJ2-2; 7 bases map to TRBD1. Germline CDR1 is SQVTM and CDR2 is ANQGSEA. J gave up 5 bases and V 8 bases, and 8 bases lay outside the gene matches. The CDR3 consists of 13 residues.

This clonotype was observed at least ten times. The rearrangement links TRBV7-2 to TRBJ2-7; tentatively, D is TRBD1 (5 bases). The CDR3 consists of 14 residues. CDR1 and CDR2 from the germline V gene are SGHTA and FQGNSA. V gave up 1 base and J gave up 3 bases, with 10 bases separating them. The CDR3 loop reads CASSLDRGLYEQYF. In DNA form, the CDR3 reads TGTGCCAGCAGCTTAGATAGGGGCCTCTACGAGCAGTACTTC.

This clonotype has a count of ten or more. This chain connects TRBV6-5 to TRBJ1-5; D is unresolved. The CDR3 has 14 residues. V lost 0 bases to trimming and J lost 7 bases, with 10 bases between them. The V gene's germline CDR1 is MNHEY and CDR2 SVGAGI. The CDR3 DNA reads TGTGCCAGCAGTTACTCCCGAGGATTGCAGCCCCAGCATTTT. As protein: CASSYSRGLQPQHF.

This clonotype was recorded many times. V usage is TRBV7-3 and J usage is TRBJ2-7; 8 bases align to TRBD1. Germline V gene data show CDR1 as SGHTA and CDR2 as FQGTGA. CDR3 length: 15 amino acids. Trimming cost V 5 bases and J 3 bases; bases outside gene matches: 9. In DNA, the CDR3 is TGTGCCAGCAGCCCCCGGGCAGGGGGCGGCTACGAGCAGTACTTC. It is translated as CASSPRAGGGYEQYF. The full variable domain, rest sourced from reference TRBV7-3 and TRBJ2-7, is GAGVSQTPSNKVTEKGKYVELRCDPISGHTALYWYRQSLGQGPEFLIYFQGTGAADDSGLPNDRFFAVRPEGSVSTLKIQRTERGDSAVYLCASSPRAGGGYEQYFGPGTRLTVT.

This clonotype was detected ten times or more. CDR3 coding DNA: TGTGCCAGTAGGACTGGAAAATGGAATCAGCCCCAGCATTTT. This translates into CASRTGKWNQPQHF. The chain employs TRBV19 and TRBJ1-5; D gene uncertain. V was clipped by 6 bases and J by 4 bases, with 13 bases between them. This CDR3 comprises 14 residues. Germline V gene sequence: CDR1 LNHDA, CDR2 SQIVND (reference sequence). Based on the CDR3 plus reference TRBV19 and TRBJ1-5, the full variable domain is DGGITQSPKYLFRKEGQNVTLSCEQNLNHDAMYWYRQDPGQGLRLIYYSQIVNDFQKGDIAEGYSVSREKKESFPLTVTSAQKNPTAFYLCASRTGKWNQPQHFGDGTRLSIL.

This clonotype has at least ten counts. This sequence joins TRBV2 and TRBJ2-7; 7 bases fit TRBD1. The germline gives CDR1 SNHLY, CDR2 FYNNEI. J was trimmed by 5 bases and V by 4 bases; bases with no gene match: 5. The CDR3 sequence is 13 residues long. CDR3 DNA sequence: TGTGCCAGCAGTGTGGAGACAGGGAACGAGCAGTACTTC. This sequence encodes CASSVETGNEQYF.

About this clonotype: A read error may explain this, as a much larger clone is one base away. This chain links TRBV4-1 with TRBJ2-5; 7 nucleotides line up with TRBD2. CDR1 is MGHRA and CDR2 is YSYEKL in the germline V gene. J lost 3 bases, V lost 4 bases, and 8 bases had no gene match. The CDR3 extends over 15 amino acids. The CDR3 is CASSPPGTIEETQYF. Here the CDR3 DNA reads TGCGCCAGCAGCCCTCCCGGGACTATCGAAGAGACCCAGTACTTC.

This clonotype was recorded at least ten times. The chain recombines TRBV7-2 with TRBJ1-1; D uncertain. V was shortened by 0 bases and J by 6 bases, with 14 bases between the two germline ends. The CDR3 spans 15 residues. Germline V lookup: CDR1 SGHTA, CDR2 FQGNSA. CDR3 residues: CASSLALGLRPEAFF. The CDR3 bases are TGTGCCAGCAGCTTAGCCCTAGGGTTAAGACCTGAAGCTTTCTTT.

CDR3 protein: CASSQPGQKRETQYF. In DNA form, the CDR3 reads TGTGCCAGCAGCCAACCGGGACAGAAAAGAGAGACCCAGTACTTC. The chain couples TRBV14 to TRBJ2-5; 7 bases match TRBD1. J lost 4 bases, V lost 2 bases, and 7 bases had no gene match. This CDR3 has 15 amino acids. Germline V gene lookup returns CDR1 SGHDN and CDR2 FVKESK.

This clonotype was seen a handful of times. V and J are TRBV6-2 or TRBV6-3 and TRBJ2-4; D is uncertain. CDR3 length: 15 amino acids. V lost 3 bases to trimming and J lost 3 bases, with 12 bases between them. The germline V gene has CDR1 MNHEY and CDR2 SVGEGT. In nucleotides, the CDR3 is TGTGCCAGCAGTTATACCGGATTCGGCAAAAACATTCAGTACTTC. It yields the protein CASSYTGFGKNIQYF.